This entry lists 24 T cell receptor beta chains sequenced from one sample in a study of OX40 agonist ivuxolimab in advanced cancers. Profiled with immunoSEQ multiplex PCR; TCRdb holds only in-frame clones, not every one. The data show around 80,000 clones, nearly 95% seen once. Source: CD4+ or CD8+ T cells sorted from blood, taken in a trial of the OX40 agonist ivuxolimab. These receptors came from an adult with an advanced solid tumor such as melanoma, head and neck, liver or kidney cancer.

This clone was seen just once. The V gene is TRBV5-4, the J gene TRBJ2-7, with D uncertain. Germline CDR1 reads SGHNT; CDR2 reads YYREEE (reference sequence). The V end lost 4 bases, the J end lost 2 bases, and 19 bases lay between the germline ends. The CDR3 totals 16 residues. This CDR3 reads CASSRRGSNKAYEQYF. The DNA for the CDR3 is TGTGCCAGCAGCCGGAGAGGAAGCAACAAGGCCTACGAGCAGTACTTC.

V usage is TRBV19 and J usage is TRBJ1-3; possible D gene TRBD1, 5 bases. The CDR3 is 16 residues long. V lost 1 base and J lost 0, with 10 bases in between. Germline CDR1 is LNHDA and CDR2 is SQIVND (reference sequence). This CDR3 is CASSIGGTASGNTIYF. The CDR3 DNA reads as TGTGCCAGTAGTATAGGCGGGACTGCCTCTGGAAACACCATATATTTT.

The rearrangement uses TRBV9 and TRBJ2-3, with 10 positions matching TRBD2. The CDR3 covers 15 residues. The V gene's germline CDR1 is SGDLS and CDR2 YYNGEE. The junction had 7 bases not matched to a gene; V was cut back by 4 bases and J by 5 bases. In nucleotides, the CDR3 is TGTGCCAGCAGCCCTAGCGGGAGAGCGGGAGATACGCAGTATTTT. Protein product: CASSPSGRAGDTQYF.

The gene calls are TRBV6-5 and TRBJ2-7; the D gene is possibly TRBD2 (5 bases). V lost 2 bases to trimming and J lost 3 bases, with 11 bases between them. The germline gives CDR1 MNHEY, CDR2 SVGAGI. The CDR3 consists of 14 residues. The DNA for the CDR3 is TGTGCCAGCAGTTACGCCGGGGAGATCTACGAGCAGTACTTC. This translates into CASSYAGEIYEQYF.

The chain recombines TRBV6-5 with TRBJ2-1; the D call may be TRBD1 or TRBD2 (6 bases each). Germline CDR1 reads MNHEY; CDR2 reads SVGAGI. The CDR3 spans 16 residues. Trimming removed 0 bases from V and 4 bases from J, with 13 bases in between. CDR3 region: CASSYSAGEVYNEQFF. The CDR3 nucleotides are TGTGCCAGCAGTTACTCAGCAGGGGAGGTATACAATGAGCAGTTCTTC.

This chain uses TRBV29-1 with TRBJ2-1; D is perhaps TRBD2 (5 bases). CDR3 size: 15 residues. Between the trimmed V and J ends, which lost 3 bases and 7 bases, there was a span of 19 bases. Germline assignment: CDR1 SQVTM and CDR2 ANQGSEA. Written as DNA, the CDR3 is TGCAGCGTTGAGGGTTGGGCACTGTCGGGGAATGAGCAGTTCTTC. Residues: CSVEGWALSGNEQFF.

The V and J genes are TRBV6-1 and TRBJ2-5; 10 bases are shared with TRBD1. V shed 5 bases and J 4 bases; nucleotides not matched to a gene: 4. The CDR3 loop spans 14 amino acids. Germline CDR1 is MNHNS and CDR2 is SASEGT. In nucleotides, the CDR3 is TGTGCCAGCAGTACTCGACAGGGGGCAGAGACCCAGTACTTC. Translating gives CASSTRQGAETQYF.

Concerning this clone itself: Mismatch with germline at one junction end may stem from a read error. The chain combines TRBV7-9 with TRBJ1-1; no reliable D call. The length of the CDR3 is 14 residues. Germline CDR1 reads SEHNR; CDR2 reads FQNEAQ (reference sequence). The CDR3 sequence: CASNLERARAEAFF. The CDR3 DNA is TGTGCCAGCAACTTAGAGCGTGCGAGGGCTGAAGCTTTCTTT.

The CDR3 bases are TGTGCCAGCAATGACGGGAGCAATGGGGTCGGGGAGCTGTTTTTT. This sequence encodes CASNDGSNGVGELFF. The chain combines TRBV6-1 with TRBJ2-2; maybe TRBD2 (6 bases). Looked up from germline, CDR1 is MNHNS and CDR2 is SASEGT. Trimming left V 7 bases short and J 7 bases short, with 19 bases between. The length of the CDR3 is 15 residues.

The chain employs TRBV4-3 and TRBJ1-2; D is undetermined. V was cut by 0 bases and J by 1 base, with 18 bases left in between. The CDR3 extends over 18 amino acids. In germline, CDR1 is LGHNA, CDR2 YSLEER. The CDR3 reads CASSQDLRGEGHNYGYTF. The CDR3 DNA sequence: TGCGCCAGCAGCCAAGATCTTCGGGGAGAGGGCCATAACTATGGCTACACCTTC.

The CDR3 DNA is TGCGCCAGCAGCCTCCCGGGCCTCGGCGAGCAGTACTTC. Translation: CASSLPGLGEQYF. The chain employs TRBV4-1 and TRBJ2-7, with D hard to call. The CDR3 has 13 amino acids. Trimming took off 4 bases at V and 6 bases at J, with 13 bases between the two ends. Germline-derived CDR1 and CDR2 are MGHRA and YSYEKL.

This rearrangement joins TRBV29-1 to TRBJ2-5; D uncertain. Trimming removed 3 bases at V and 2 bases at J, with 13 bases between. The CDR3 is made up of 14 amino acids. CDR1 is SQVTM and CDR2 is ANQGSEA in the germline V gene. The CDR3 region has the DNA TGCAGCGTTGATGGGCCAGAATGGCAAGAGACCCAGTACTTC. Its translation: CSVDGPEWQETQYF.

The rearrangement uses TRBV7-6 and TRBJ2-2; TRBD1 matches at 7 bases. This CDR3 region has 13 residues. J was trimmed by 6 bases and V by 5 bases; bases with no gene match: 3. The germline gives CDR1 SGHVS, CDR2 FNYEAQ. The CDR3, as DNA: TGTGCCAGCAGCCCACAGGGGCCCGGGGAGCTGTTTTTT. Protein: CASSPQGPGELFF. The full variable domain, with the rest looked up from reference TRBV7-6 and TRBJ2-2, is GAGVSQSPRYKVTKRGQDVALRCDPISGHVSLYWYRQALGQGPEFLTYFNYEAQQDKSGLPNDRFSAERPEGSISTLTIQRTEQRDSAMYRCASSPQGPGELFFGEGSRLTVL.

V and J are TRBV27 and TRBJ1-1; D gene uncertain. The CDR3 contains 14 residues. Germline V gene data show CDR1 as MNHEY and CDR2 as SMNVEV (reference sequence). V dropped 1 base and J dropped 1 base, with 7 bases sitting between them. This chain's CDR3 is CASSLLGENTEAFF. CDR3 coding DNA: TGTGCCAGCAGTTTATTGGGCGAGAACACTGAAGCTTTCTTT.

CDR3 protein: CASSSPLGGIGTQYF. CDR3 nucleotides: TGTGCCAGCAGCTCCCCCCTCGGTGGGATAGGTACGCAGTATTTT. The chain combines TRBV7-9 with TRBJ2-3, with D unclear. Per germline, CDR1 SEHNR and CDR2 FQNEAQ (reference sequence). The CDR3 runs 15 residues. Trimming removed 4 bases from V and 8 bases from J, with 19 bases in between. Drawing the rest from reference TRBV7-9 and TRBJ2-3, the complete variable domain is DTGVSQNPRHKITKRGQNVTFRCDPISEHNRLYWYRQTLGQGPEFLTYFQNEAQLEKSRLLSDRFSAERPKGSFSTLEIQRTEQGDSAMYLCASSSPLGGIGTQYFGPGTRLTVL.

The CDR3 loop is CASSGREGGEQYF. CDR3 DNA sequence: TGTGCCAGCAGCGGCAGGGAGGGTGGCGAGCAGTACTTC. The chain uses TRBV7-6 and TRBJ2-7; 7 bases are shared with TRBD2. The CDR3 runs to 13 residues. J was trimmed by 6 bases and V by 5 bases; bases with no gene match: 7. Per the germline V gene, CDR1 is SGHVS and CDR2 is FNYEAQ.

This sequence joins TRBV2 and TRBJ1-5, with unresolved D. This CDR3 has 14 amino acids. Trimming pared 5 bases from V and 1 base from J, leaving 9 bases between. Germline V gene sequence: CDR1 SNHLY, CDR2 FYNNEI. Here the CDR3 DNA reads TGTGCCAGCAGTACTCGGGTGAGCAATCAGCCCCAGCATTTT. Its protein product is CASSTRVSNQPQHF.

The V and J genes are TRBV7-9 and TRBJ1-1; D gene uncertain. The CDR3 contains 14 residues. Germline V CDR1 and CDR2: SEHNR, FQNEAQ (reference sequence). V was trimmed by 1 base and J by 0 bases, leaving 6 bases between them. The CDR3 DNA follows: TGTGCCAGCAGCTTAGTTAGGGTGAACACTGAAGCTTTCTTT. Its translation is CASSLVRVNTEAFF.

The rearrangement links TRBV4-1 to TRBJ1-5; D unresolved. CDR1 and CDR2 from the germline V gene are MGHRA and YSYEKL. CDR3 length: 13 amino acids. V lost 2 bases, J lost 0 bases, and 2 bases lay in between. The CDR3 coding sequence is TGCGCCAGCAGCCAACCTAGCAATCAGCCCCAGCATTTT. Protein product: CASSQPSNQPQHF.

This clone was detected once. The CDR3 DNA is TGCGCCAGCAGCTTGGGATCAAATGAGCAGTTCTTC. As protein: CASSLGSNEQFF. The J gene is TRBJ2-1, the V gene TRBV5-1; D is unresolved. The germline CDR1 and CDR2 sequences are SGHRS and YFSETQ. The CDR3 has 12 amino acids. V gave up 0 bases and J gave up 7 bases, with 5 bases separating them.

This clone appeared once. CDR3 nucleotides: TGCGCCAGCAGCCAAGATGGGGCAGGTAGCTACGAGCAGTACTTC. This gives the protein CASSQDGAGSYEQYF. The chain joins TRBV4-1 to TRBJ2-7; the D gene is possibly TRBD1 (5 bases). V lost 0 bases to trimming and J lost 3 bases, with 12 bases between them. Germline V gene lookup returns CDR1 MGHRA and CDR2 YSYEKL. The CDR3 runs 15 residues.

The V gene is TRBV6-1, the J gene TRBJ1-4; D may be TRBD1 (6 bases). V dropped 3 bases and J dropped 6 bases, with 8 bases sitting between them. This CDR3 region has 13 residues. Germline V gene data show CDR1 as MNHNS and CDR2 as SASEGT. The CDR3: CASSEGAHEKLFF. CDR3 DNA sequence: TGTGCCAGCAGTGAGGGGGCGCATGAAAAACTGTTTTTT.

The rearrangement links TRBV7-9 to TRBJ2-1; D ambiguous. The CDR3 covers 13 residues. Germline V gives CDR1 SEHNR, CDR2 FQNEAQ (reference sequence). Deletions cut 0 bases from V and 7 bases from J, with 7 bases between. Written as DNA, the CDR3 is TGTGCCAGCAGCTTAGCTCCCAGGAATGAGCAGTTCTTC. Translation: CASSLAPRNEQFF.

The chain couples TRBV9 to TRBJ2-3; 8 nucleotides match TRBD2. The germline V gene encodes CDR1 SGDLS and CDR2 YYNGEE. The V and J ends lost 0 bases and 0 bases, in that order; junction bases with no gene match: 12. The CDR3 runs to 19 residues. CDR3 sequence (DNA): TGTGCCAGCAGCGTAGCTTTAAGGGGAGCGGGAGTCAGCACAGATACGCAGTATTTT. Its translation: CASSVALRGAGVSTDTQYF.